A selection of T cell receptor beta chains follows, all from one sample in a study of immune heterogeneity within non-small cell lung tumors. TCRdb recomputed calls from the multiplex PCR reads with MiXCR, one row per CDR3 protein. The table shows 21,000 or so distinct CDR3 sequences, with 28% occurring only once. The sequenced sample was lung tumor tissue. Source of these receptors: a man aged 40-50 years with non-small cell lung cancer. CDR3s include the opening cysteine and the closing phenylalanine or tryptophan. The D gene is left open where the match is weak. A row's size may be missing; if present it is once, few, many or a size class.

abundance	d_gene	v_gene	j_gene	CDR3nt	CDR3aa
medium-sized	TRBD2	TRBV20-1	TRBJ2-7	TGCAGTGCTAAACGTTTGGAGCGGGGCTACGAGCAGTACTTC	CSAKRLERGYEQYF
NA	NA	TRBV7-9	TRBJ2-2	TGTGCCAGCAGCTTAGAATCTTTCGGCGGGGTGACCGGGGAGCTGTTTTTT	CASSLESFGGVTGELFF
NA	NA	TRBV25-1	TRBJ1-2	TGTGCCAGCAGTGCTCGGGCCTCATCGAGTGGCTACACCTTC	CASSARASSSGYTF
few	NA	TRBV2	TRBJ2-2	TGTGCCAGCAGTGCTAAACCGGACACCGGGGAGCTGTTTTTT	CASSAKPDTGELFF
few	NA	TRBV6-1	TRBJ2-3	TGTGCCAGCAGTTTGAGTAGCACAGATACGCAGTATTTT	CASSLSSTDTQYF
few	TRBD2	TRBV15	TRBJ2-1	TGTGCCACCAGCAGAGGGGGGACTAGCGGGCTGAATGAGCAGTTCTTC	CATSRGGTSGLNEQFF
few	NA	TRBV12-3/TRBV12-4	TRBJ1-1	TGTGCCAGCACCGAGGGACACACGAACACTGAAGCTTTCTTT	CASTEGHTNTEAFF
many	TRBD1	TRBV20-1	TRBJ2-7	TGCAGTGCTGGCCGGGACAGGGGGCGCGAGCAGTACTTC	CSAGRDRGREQYF
NA	TRBD1	TRBV7-8	TRBJ2-3	TGTGCCAGCAGTCCAAGGACAGGGTCAGCAGATACGCAGTATTTT	CASSPRTGSADTQYF
few	NA	TRBV10-2	TRBJ1-5	TGCGCCAGCAGTGATCGGTCAGTGAGCAATCAGCCCCAGCATTTT	CASSDRSVSNQPQHF
medium-sized	NA	TRBV19	TRBJ1-3	TGTGCCAGTAGTATACAGGGAACGGGTGGAAACACCATATATTTT	CASSIQGTGGNTIYF
NA	NA	TRBV5-8	TRBJ2-4	TGTGCCAGCAGCTTGGGCGGGCCGCCCCAAAACATTCAGTACTTC	CASSLGGPPQNIQYF
few	TRBD1	TRBV6-1	TRBJ2-2	TGTGCCAGCAGGCGAGACAGGGTGGACACCGGGGAGCTGTTTTTT	CASRRDRVDTGELFF
NA	NA	TRBV4-3	TRBJ1-2	TGCGCCAGCAGCCAAGGTTGGGGCAGCAGGGGCTACACCTTC	CASSQGWGSRGYTF
NA	NA	TRBV5-5	TRBJ1-2	TGTGCCAGCAGCACGGACCGAGGGGGCTACACCTTC	CASSTDRGGYTF
NA	TRBD2	TRBV4-2	TRBJ2-2	TGTGCCAGCAGCCCCCAACAAGCGGGAGACACCTGGGAGCTGTTTTTT	CASSPQQAGDTWELFF
NA	NA	TRBV12-3/TRBV12-4	TRBJ2-5	TGTGCCAGCAGTATACAAGAGACCCAGTACTTC	CASSIQETQYF
few	NA	TRBV7-6	TRBJ2-7	TGTGCCAGCAGCCCCCGTAGTAGCGGAAATACCTACGAGCAGTACTTC	CASSPRSSGNTYEQYF
few	TRBD2	TRBV7-3	TRBJ2-3	TGTGCCAGCAGCTTACGAGGACTAGCTGCTAGCACAGATACGCAGTATTTT	CASSLRGLAASTDTQYF
many	NA	TRBV29-1	TRBJ1-6	TGCAGCGTTGCTGGTGATTGGGGATCACCCCTCCACTTT	CSVAGDWGSPLHF
many	TRBD2	TRBV20-1	TRBJ2-1	TGCAGTGCTAGAGATCGCAGCGGGAGGAGCTCCTACAATGAGCAGTTCTTC	CSARDRSGRSSYNEQFF
NA	NA	TRBV6-4	TRBJ1-2	TGTGCCAGCAGTGACGGGGGGCCTGGCTACACCTTC	CASSDGGPGYTF
NA	NA	TRBV6-5	TRBJ2-5	TGTGCCAGCAGTTACTCGAAAGGAGGAGAGACCCAGTACTTC	CASSYSKGGETQYF
few	NA	TRBV5-8	TRBJ2-1	TGTGCCAGCAGCTCGGGGACCCTCCTGGACAATGAGCAGTTCTTC	CASSSGTLLDNEQFF
few	NA	TRBV7-8	TRBJ2-1	TGTGCCAGCAGCTTGGTCTCAGTCTTGGGCAATGAGCAGTTCTTC	CASSLVSVLGNEQFF
medium-sized	NA	TRBV7-8	TRBJ2-2	TGTGCCAGCAGCTTAGGGGCGCCGACCGGGGAGCTGTTTTTT	CASSLGAPTGELFF
few	NA	TRBV12-3/TRBV12-4	TRBJ2-3	TGTGCCAGCAGTTTGAAATTCGGGTCTACAGATACGCAGTATTTT	CASSLKFGSTDTQYF
many	TRBD2	TRBV2	TRBJ2-5	TGTGCCAGCAGGGCTAATAGCGGGACGAAAGAGACCCAGTACTTC	CASRANSGTKETQYF
NA	NA	TRBV5-1	TRBJ2-5	TGCGCCAGCAGCTTGGAGGGAAGTGATTCCGAGACCCAGTACTTC	CASSLEGSDSETQYF
NA	NA	TRBV6-2/TRBV6-3	TRBJ2-1	TGTGCCAGCAGTTCCCGCGCGGAGCAGTTCTTC	CASSSRAEQFF
few	TRBD2	TRBV3-1	TRBJ2-7	TGTGCCAGCAGCCAAGGTCCCGGGGGGGTCTACGAGCAGTACTTC	CASSQGPGGVYEQYF